This TCR beta chain was sequenced for a study of T cells in Graves' hyperthyroidism and ophthalmopathy (dated by TCRdb to about 2019). Regarding the study in general: Peripheral blood was sampled at the time of initial diagnosis, prior to any treatment. A discovery cohort of about a hundred patients, roughly 40 with Graves' ophthalmopathy and about 58 with stable Graves' hyperthyroidism, was used to find distinguishing TCR V-J signatures. Whether ophthalmopathy could be predicted prospectively was tested in an independent validation cohort made up of approximately 19 hyperthyroidism patients plus 17 patients who later progressed to ophthalmopathy. The 100 discovery patients were randomly split 7:3 into training and test sets. Thyroid tissue and blood T-cell repertoires from roughly six Graves' hyperthyroidism patients were also compared in the study. Following sampling, methimazole starting at 30 mg daily was given to hyperthyroidism patients, and high-dose intravenous methylprednisolone was given to ophthalmopathy patients. The paper reports TCR Vbeta CDR3 sequencing of 140 or so peripheral blood samples: under 45 ophthalmopathy, around 80 hyperthyroidism and 17 progressor patients.

Measured from the cysteine to the phenylalanine, the CDR3 is 13 residues long. Here the CDR3 DNA is all that survives: 39 bases in frame from base 1. Reading the germline V gene gives CDR1 SNHLY and CDR2 FYNNEI. Germline trimming: 9 bases from V, 3 bases from J; junction bases outside gene matches: 4. This clonotype was recorded many times. No antigen is known for it. No much larger clone is present one base from it, and per-base qualities are unavailable. Amplification of TCR beta CDR3 regions was carried out from RNA transcripts. The TCR CDR3 was subjected to a first round of RT-PCR using the HTBI primer set and the Qiagen OneStep RT-PCR kit. Libraries were constructed in a second round of multiplex PCR, after which size selection and purification were performed. Libraries were sequenced paired-end with 100 bp reads on an Illumina HiSeq2000. The original methods were these. SOAPnuke was used to process the raw data, removing reads that contained adapters or uncalled bases, had a mean Phred below 15, or lacked an exact match to the constant primer or identifier. COPE v1.2.5 was used to merge the high-quality paired reads, and each unique nucleotide sequence was defined as a clonotype. MiTCR v1.1 was used to align clonotypes to the IMGT TRBV, TRBD and TRBJ reference segments. The analysis included only V-J combinations with a frequency above 0.0001, which together covered more than 99% of the repertoires. The TCS score was defined as the ratio of F50 (clonal expansion) to E x V (chaos), calculated using BLOSUM62-based TCRdist between CDR3 peptides within each V-J. Welch's t-statistics and random forest reduced 450 to 600 V-J features to fewer than 15, which were used in a naive Bayes classifier (R e1071). The public reads were reanalyzed by TCRdb: fastp trimming at Q25, MiXCR alignment, in-frame beta chains only. Every entry covers one CDR3 protein and lists the most common genes and DNA from its rows. TCRdb's processing, not the authors' own work, is the source of the V and J calls. Here the sample has 370,000 or so distinct CDR3 sequences; about 13% occur a single time. The biggest ten clones account for less than 25% of the sample.

Paper-wide results and their limitations: In validation, progression to ophthalmopathy was predicted by the model with almost 71% sensitivity and around 76% specificity, a median of 6.5 months before onset. Most expanded thyroid clonotypes (frequency above 0.001) were also detected in blood, a finding suggesting that blood repertoires may reflect thyroid immune responses. A 13 V-J signature model separated ophthalmopathy from stable hyperthyroidism, with over 85% sensitivity and 81% to 82% specificity in cross-validation and 80%/75% in testing. Sample size was not statistically predetermined, and investigators were not blinded to group allocation.

Hyperthyroidism patients were aged 18 to 65 years and newly diagnosed, with disease duration of less than 2 months. Patients with uncontrolled infections, other autoimmune diseases, pregnancy or lactation were excluded. Diagnoses relied on clinical symptoms, serum thyroxine and TRAb, thyroid ultrasound and orbital computed tomography. Blood from progressor patients was drawn when they were first diagnosed with hyperthyroidism, before any ophthalmopathy symptoms appeared. PBMCs were separated from around 9.1 ml of fresh peripheral blood using Ficoll-Paque density gradient centrifugation. Progressor patients were first diagnosed with Graves' hyperthyroidism and then developed ophthalmopathy during follow-up. Total RNA was extracted using Trizol reagent, and RNA quality was assessed on an Agilent 2100 Bioanalyzer.

This receptor was obtained from a man aged 25 to 40 with Graves' hyperthyroidism that later progressed to Graves' ophthalmopathy. This chain is built from TRBV2 and TRBJ2-7, with 11 bases aligning to TRBD1. The sequencing input was blood. In nucleotide form, the sequence is TGTGCCAGAGGGGGGACAGGGGGCTACGAGCAGTACTTC. Its amino acids are CARGGTGGYEQYF.